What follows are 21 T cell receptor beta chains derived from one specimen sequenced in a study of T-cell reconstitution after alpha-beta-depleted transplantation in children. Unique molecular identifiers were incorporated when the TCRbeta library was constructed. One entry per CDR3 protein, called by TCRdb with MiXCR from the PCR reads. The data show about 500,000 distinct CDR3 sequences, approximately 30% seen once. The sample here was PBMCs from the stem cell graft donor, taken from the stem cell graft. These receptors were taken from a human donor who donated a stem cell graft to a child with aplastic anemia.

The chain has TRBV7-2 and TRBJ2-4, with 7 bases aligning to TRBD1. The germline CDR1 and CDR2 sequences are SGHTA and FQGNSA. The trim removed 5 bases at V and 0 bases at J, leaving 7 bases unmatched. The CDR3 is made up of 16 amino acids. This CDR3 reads CASSQIGQVAKNIQYF. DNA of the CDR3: TGTGCCAGCAGCCAAATAGGACAGGTAGCCAAAAACATTCAGTACTTC.

The CDR3 DNA reads TGCAGTGCCTCACCTCGGAGCTCTGGAAACACCATATATTTT. Translating gives CSASPRSSGNTIYF. V is TRBV20-1 and J is TRBJ1-3; no clear D. Looked up from germline, CDR1 is DFQATT and CDR2 is SNEGSKA (reference sequence). V was trimmed by 6 bases and J by 0 bases, leaving 12 bases between them. The CDR3 is made up of 14 amino acids.

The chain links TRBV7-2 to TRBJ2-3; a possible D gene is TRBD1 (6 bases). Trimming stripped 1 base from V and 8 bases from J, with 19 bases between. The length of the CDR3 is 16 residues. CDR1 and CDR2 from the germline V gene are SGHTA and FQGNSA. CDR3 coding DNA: TGTGCCAGCAGCTTAGAAACAGGGACGCACTTCGGTACGCAGTATTTT. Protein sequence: CASSLETGTHFGTQYF.

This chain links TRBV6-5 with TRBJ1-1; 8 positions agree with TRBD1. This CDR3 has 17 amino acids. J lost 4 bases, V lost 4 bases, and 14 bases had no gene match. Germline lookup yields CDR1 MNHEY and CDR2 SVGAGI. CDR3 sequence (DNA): TGTGCCAGCAGTTCACCCCGGGACAGGCGATGGATCACTGAAGCTTTCTTT. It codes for CASSSPRDRRWITEAFF.

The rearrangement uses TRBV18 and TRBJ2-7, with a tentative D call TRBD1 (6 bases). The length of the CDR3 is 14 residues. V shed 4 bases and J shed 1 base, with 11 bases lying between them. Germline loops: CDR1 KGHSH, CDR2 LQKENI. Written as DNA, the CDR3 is TGTGCCAGCTCACGGACAGCTGGTTCCTACGAGCAGTACTTC. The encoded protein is CASSRTAGSYEQYF.

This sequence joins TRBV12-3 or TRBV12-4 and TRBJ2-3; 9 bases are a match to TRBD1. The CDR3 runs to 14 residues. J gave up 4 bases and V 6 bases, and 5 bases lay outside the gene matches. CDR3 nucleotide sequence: TGTGCCAGCAGCCACAGGGGGCGCTCAGATACGCAGTATTTT. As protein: CASSHRGRSDTQYF.

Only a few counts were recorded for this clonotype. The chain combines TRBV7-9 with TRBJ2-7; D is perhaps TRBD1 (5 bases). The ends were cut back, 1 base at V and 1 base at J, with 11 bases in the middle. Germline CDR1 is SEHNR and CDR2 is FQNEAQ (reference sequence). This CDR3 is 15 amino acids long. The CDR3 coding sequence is TGTGCCAGCAGCTTAGAGGGGTCCCGATCCTACGAGCAGTACTTC. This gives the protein CASSLEGSRSYEQYF.

CDR3 bases: TGTGCCAGCAGCGTAGAGTTGGAGCCTACCGGGGAGCTGTTTTTT. Translating gives CASSVELEPTGELFF. The chain recombines TRBV9 with TRBJ2-2; D gene unclear. Trimming left V 0 bases short and J 5 bases short, with 11 bases between. The CDR3 totals 15 residues. Germline assignment: CDR1 SGDLS and CDR2 YYNGEE.

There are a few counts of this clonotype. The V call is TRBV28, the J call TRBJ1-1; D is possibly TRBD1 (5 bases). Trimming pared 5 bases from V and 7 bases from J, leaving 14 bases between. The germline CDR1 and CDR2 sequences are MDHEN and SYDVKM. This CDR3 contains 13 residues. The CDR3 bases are TGTGCCAGCAGTCCCCGGGGCGCGCATGAAGCTTTCTTT. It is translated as CASSPRGAHEAFF.

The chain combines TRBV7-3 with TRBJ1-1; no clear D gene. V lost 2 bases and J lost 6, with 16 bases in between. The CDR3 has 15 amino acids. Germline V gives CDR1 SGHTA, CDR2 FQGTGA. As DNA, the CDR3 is TGTGCCAGCAGCTTAGATGGCAGGAGAGGCGCTGAAGCTTTCTTT. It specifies CASSLDGRRGAEAFF.

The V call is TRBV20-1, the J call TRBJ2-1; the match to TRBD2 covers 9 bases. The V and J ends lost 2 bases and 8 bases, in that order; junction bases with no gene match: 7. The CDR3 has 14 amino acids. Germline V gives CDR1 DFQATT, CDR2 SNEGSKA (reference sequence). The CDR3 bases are TGCAGTGCTAGACCGGGACTAGCAGGAGATGAGCAGTTCTTC. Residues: CSARPGLAGDEQFF.

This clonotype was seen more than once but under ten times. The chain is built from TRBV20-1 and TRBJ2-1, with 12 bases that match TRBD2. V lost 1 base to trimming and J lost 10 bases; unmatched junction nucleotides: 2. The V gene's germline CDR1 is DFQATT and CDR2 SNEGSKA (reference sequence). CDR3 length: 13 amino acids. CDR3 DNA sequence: TGCAGTGCTAGAGGACTAGCGGGAGTCGAGCAGTTCTTC. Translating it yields CSARGLAGVEQFF.

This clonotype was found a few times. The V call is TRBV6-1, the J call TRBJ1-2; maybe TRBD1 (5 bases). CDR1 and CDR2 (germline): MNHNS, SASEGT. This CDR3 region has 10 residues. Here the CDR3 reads CAGGYDGYTF. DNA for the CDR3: TGTGCTGGGGGGTATGATGGCTACACCTTC.

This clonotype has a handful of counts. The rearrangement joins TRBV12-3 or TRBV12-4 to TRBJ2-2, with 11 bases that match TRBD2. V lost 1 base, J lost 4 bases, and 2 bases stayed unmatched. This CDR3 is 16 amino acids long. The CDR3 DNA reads TGTGCCAGCAGTTTAGGACTAGCGGGGACCACCGGGGAGCTGTTTTTT. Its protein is CASSLGLAGTTGELFF.

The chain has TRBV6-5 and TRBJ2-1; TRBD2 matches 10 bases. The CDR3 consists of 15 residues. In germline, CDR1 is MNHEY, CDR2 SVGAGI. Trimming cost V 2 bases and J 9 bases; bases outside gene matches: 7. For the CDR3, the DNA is TGTGCCAGCAGTTACGTGGCTAGCGGGAGAGTTGAGCAGTTCTTC. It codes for CASSYVASGRVEQFF.

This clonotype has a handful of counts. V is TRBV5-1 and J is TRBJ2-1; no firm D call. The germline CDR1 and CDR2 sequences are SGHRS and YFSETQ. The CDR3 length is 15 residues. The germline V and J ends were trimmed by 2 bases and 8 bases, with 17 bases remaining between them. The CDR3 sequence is CASSFTGSYAYEQFF. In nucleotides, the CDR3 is TGCGCCAGCAGCTTTACCGGGTCGTACGCCTATGAGCAGTTCTTC.

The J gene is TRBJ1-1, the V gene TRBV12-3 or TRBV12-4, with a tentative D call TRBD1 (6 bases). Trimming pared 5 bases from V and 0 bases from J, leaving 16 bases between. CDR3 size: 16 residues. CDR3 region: CASSQPGGGVNTEAFF. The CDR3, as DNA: TGTGCCAGCAGTCAACCAGGAGGGGGAGTGAACACTGAAGCTTTCTTT.

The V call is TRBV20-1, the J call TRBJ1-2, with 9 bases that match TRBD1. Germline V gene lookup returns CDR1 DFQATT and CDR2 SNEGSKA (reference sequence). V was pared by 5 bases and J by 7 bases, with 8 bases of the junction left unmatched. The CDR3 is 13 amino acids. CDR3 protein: CSAYTGTGSGYTF. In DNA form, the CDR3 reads TGCAGTGCTTACACCGGGACAGGGTCTGGCTACACCTTC.

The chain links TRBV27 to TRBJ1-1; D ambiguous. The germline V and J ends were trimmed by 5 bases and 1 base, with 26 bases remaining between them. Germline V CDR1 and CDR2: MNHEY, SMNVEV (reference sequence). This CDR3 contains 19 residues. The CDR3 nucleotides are TGTGCCAGCAGTCCCTCGTCCGGACCAAACAGCAGAGGGAACACTGAAGCTTTCTTT. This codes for CASSPSSGPNSRGNTEAFF.

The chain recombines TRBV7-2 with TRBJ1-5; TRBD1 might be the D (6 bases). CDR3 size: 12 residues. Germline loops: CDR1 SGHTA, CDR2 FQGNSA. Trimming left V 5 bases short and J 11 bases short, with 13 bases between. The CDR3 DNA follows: TGTGCCAGCAGCCAGAGGGGGGGATCCCAGCATTTT. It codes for CASSQRGGSQHF. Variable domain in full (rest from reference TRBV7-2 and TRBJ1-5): GAGVSQSPSNKVTEKGKDVELRCDPISGHTALYWYRQSLGQGLEFLIYFQGNSAPDKSGLPSDRFSAERTGGSVSTLTIQRTQQEDSAVYLCASSQRGGSQHFGDGTRLSIL.

DNA for the CDR3: TGTGCCTGGTCTTTAACAGGGGGGGGCTATGGCTACACCTTC. It yields the protein CAWSLTGGGYGYTF. The V and J genes are TRBV30 and TRBJ1-2; 8 nucleotides match TRBD1. The CDR3 consists of 14 residues. J gave up 4 bases and V 5 bases, and 9 bases lay outside the gene matches. Germline V gene sequence: CDR1 GTSNPN, CDR2 SVGIG (reference sequence).